This passage covers 17 T cell receptor beta chains from one sample sequenced in a study of cytomegalovirus exposure and HLA in healthy donors. The PCR ran on 60 Vbeta and 13 Jbeta primers. Some clones are missing from TCRdb's copy, which holds only in-frame ones; the method was immunoSEQ multiplex PCR. The repertoire consists of about 170,000 clones, with 82% occurring once and the leading ten covering around 1.5%. The specimen sequenced was PBMCs. The receptors stem from a male donor in good health and CMV-seronegative.

This clone was found once. J is TRBJ2-7 and V is TRBV11-1; 9 bases map to TRBD1. Germline V CDR1 and CDR2: SGHAT, FQDESV (reference sequence). V shed 6 bases and J 5 bases; nucleotides not matched to a gene: 5. The CDR3 covers 13 residues. The CDR3 nucleotides read TGTGCCAGCAGTCCTAGGGACAGGGACGAGCAGTACTTC. Its protein product is CASSPRDRDEQYF.

The genes are TRBV5-1 and TRBJ2-5; TRBD1 agrees at 7 bases. Germline assignment: CDR1 SGHRS and CDR2 YFSETQ. V shed 0 bases and J 4 bases; nucleotides not matched to a gene: 3. CDR3 length equals 14 residues. The CDR3 coding sequence is TGCGCCAGCAGCTTGGGAGACAGGGTAGAGACCCAGTACTTC. Protein sequence: CASSLGDRVETQYF.

This clone was seen a few times. The rearrangement links TRBV13 to TRBJ1-6, with unresolved D. CDR1 PRHDT and CDR2 FYEKMQ come from the germline V gene (reference sequence). Trimming removed 7 bases from V and 6 bases from J, with 16 bases in between. CDR3 length: 15 amino acids. In DNA, the CDR3 is TGTGCCAGCACCCCCGGACCGCGGGGTAATTCACCCCTCCACTTT. It codes for CASTPGPRGNSPLHF.

The chain recombines TRBV5-1 with TRBJ2-1, with 9 bases lining up with TRBD1. The trim removed 4 bases at V and 4 bases at J, leaving 6 bases unmatched. Germline V gene lookup returns CDR1 SGHRS and CDR2 YFSETQ. The length of the CDR3 is 15 residues. The CDR3 nucleotides are TGCGCCAGCAGCACCGGACAGGGGAAGTACAATGAGCAGTTCTTC. It yields the protein CASSTGQGKYNEQFF.

The gene calls are TRBV12-2 and TRBJ2-1; TRBD2 is taken as the D call from the table, unchecked against the DNA. TRBV12-2 corresponds to a pseudogene. The CDR3 extends over 16 amino acids. This chain's CDR3 is CASRLAPGTTYNEQFF. As DNA, the CDR3 is TGTGCAAGTCGCTTAGCTCCCGGGACTACTTACAATGAGCAGTTCTTC.

The chain combines TRBV7-2 with TRBJ2-7; TRBD2 matches at 12 bases. Germline values: CDR1 SGHTA, CDR2 FQGNSA. With V trimmed by 5 bases and J by 0 bases, 2 bases remained unmatched. The CDR3 covers 15 residues. The CDR3, as DNA: TGTGCCAGCAGCACGACTAGCGGGGGCTCCTACGAGCAGTACTTC. Translation gives CASSTTSGGSYEQYF.

The rearrangement uses TRBV4-1 and TRBJ2-5; D unclear. With the DNA end fitting TRBJ2-7 better, the J assignment may be wrong. The CDR3 extends over 12 amino acids. CDR1 and CDR2 (germline): MGHRA, YSYEKL. The CDR3 reads CASSQEGVEQYF. The CDR3 nucleotides are TGCGCCAGCAGCCAAGAGGGCGTCGAGCAGTACTTC.

In regard to this clone: The junction and the germline gene differ at one end; a read error may be behind it. V usage is TRBV7-9 and J usage is TRBJ2-1; 8 bases align to TRBD1. CDR1 is SEHNR and CDR2 is FQNEAQ in the germline V gene (reference sequence). The CDR3 is made up of 16 amino acids. CDR3 nucleotide sequence: TGTTCCAGCAGCCAGCACCAGGGGGCTCAGGACAATGAGCAGTTCTTC. This encodes CSSSQHQGAQDNEQFF.

The chain links TRBV18 to TRBJ1-3; 7 nucleotides align to TRBD1. Germline loops: CDR1 KGHSH, CDR2 LQKENI. CDR3 length: 14 amino acids. V lost 3 bases, J lost 1 base, and 0 bases stayed unmatched. In nucleotides, the CDR3 is TGTGCCAGCTCACCGACAGGGTCTGGAAACACCATATATTTT. Translated: CASSPTGSGNTIYF.

The chain recombines TRBV6-6 with TRBJ2-7; D might be TRBD2 (5 bases). From germline, CDR1 is MNHNY and CDR2 SVGAGI (reference sequence). The CDR3 covers 13 residues. Trimming stripped 6 bases from V and 5 bases from J, with 14 bases between. DNA for the CDR3: TGTGCCAGCAGGCCCGGAGGAGGCAACGAGCAGTACTTC. Translated: CASRPGGGNEQYF.

A single count supports this clone. The J gene is TRBJ1-6, the V gene TRBV6-6; D is unresolved. Germline V gene data show CDR1 as MNHNY and CDR2 as SVGAGI (reference sequence). V was trimmed by 1 base and J by 12 bases, leaving 7 bases between them. The CDR3 has 12 residues. CDR3 bases: TGTGCCAGCAGTTACTTTTCGGGACCCCTCCACTTT. Amino acids: CASSYFSGPLHF.

The rearrangement joins TRBV5-1 to TRBJ2-5; D uncertain. The CDR3 length is 16 residues. Germline V lookup: CDR1 SGHRS, CDR2 YFSETQ. V was shortened by 0 bases and J by 0 bases, with 12 bases between the two germline ends. The CDR3 here is CASSLVLPAYQETQYF. The DNA for the CDR3 is TGCGCCAGCAGCTTGGTGCTTCCAGCGTACCAAGAGACCCAGTACTTC.

J is TRBJ1-4 and V is TRBV5-8; D is uncertain. CDR3 length equals 15 residues. Germline loops: CDR1 SGHTS, CDR2 YDEGEE. The V gene lost 4 bases and the J gene lost 6 bases, with 16 bases spanning the gap. Here the CDR3 DNA reads TGTGCCAGCAGCCTTGGCAGGAACTCCTATGAAAAACTGTTTTTT. Translated, it gives CASSLGRNSYEKLFF.

The chain has TRBV19 and TRBJ2-1, with TRBD2 matching over 11 bases. Germline values: CDR1 LNHDA, CDR2 SQIVND (reference sequence). There are 17 residues in the CDR3. V shed 5 bases, J shed 1 base, and the junction held 7 bases outside the gene matches. CDR3 nucleotide sequence: TGTGCCAGTAGTTTGAGACTAGCGGGGACTTCCTACAATGAGCAGTTCTTC. The encoded protein is CASSLRLAGTSYNEQFF.

This clone showed up just a few times. The gene calls are TRBV5-4 and TRBJ2-1; D is unclear. CDR3 length: 14 amino acids. V lost 6 bases and J 5 bases, leaving 15 bases between the germline ends. Per germline, CDR1 SGHNT and CDR2 YYREEE (reference sequence). This CDR3 reads CASNAPNANNEQFF. DNA of the CDR3: TGTGCCAGCAACGCCCCCAACGCTAACAATGAGCAGTTCTTC.

The rearrangement uses TRBV2 and TRBJ1-1, with 8 bases aligning to TRBD1. Germline V gene lookup returns CDR1 SNHLY and CDR2 FYNNEI. This CDR3 contains 14 residues. Trimming took 11 bases from V and 2 from J; bases not matched to a gene: 10. The CDR3 DNA reads as TGTGCCGACCAGGGGGCGTTCCCCAACACTGAAGCTTTCTTT. Its protein is CADQGAFPNTEAFF.

The chain couples TRBV9 to TRBJ2-5; D may be TRBD2 (5 bases). The J call may be wrong; the DNA end is better matched by TRBJ2-7. Germline-derived CDR1 and CDR2 are SGDLS and YYNGEE. This CDR3 has 13 residues. The CDR3 loop reads CASSAGFPYEQYF. The CDR3 DNA follows: TGTGCCAGCAGCGCGGGATTTCCCTACGAGCAGTACTTC.